The clone carrying this T cell receptor beta chain was observed a few times. TCRdb analysed the 5' RACE reads with MiXCR anew, one entry per CDR3 protein. The sample records about 85,000 distinct CDR3 sequences, 10% to 15% being singletons. The germline V gene has CDR1 LGHNA and CDR2 YSLEER. The CDR3 contains 13 residues. J was trimmed by 8 bases and V by 4 bases; bases with no gene match: 5. The data were taken from a study of T cells after yellow fever vaccination. Study findings and constraints: Contaminants from the bulk population, in the form of abundant clonotypes, could be found in FACS-sorted repertoires. Post-booster reappearance was seen for most primary-vaccination clones (around 96% CD4, about 90% CD8). Researchers noted that a small share of clonotypes showed up in both CD4 and CD8 compartments.

This sample comprised CD8+ T cells not binding an NS4B(214-222) dextramer, sorted from PBMCs, obtained about 20 days after the first yellow fever vaccination. This receptor was taken from a young man who received the YFV17D yellow fever vaccine. The chain links TRBV4-3 to TRBJ1-2; TRBD1 matches 9 bases. The CDR3 loop reads CASSPGTGNGYTF. The CDR3 DNA follows: TGCGCCAGCAGCCCAGGGACAGGGAACGGCTACACCTTC.